This T cell receptor (beta chain) was captured in a study of T cell changes during pregnancy in multiple sclerosis. Sequencing used immunoSEQ multiplex PCR; TCRdb keeps in-frame clones, though not all of them. This sample carries 100,000 or so clones, more than 85% of them seen once, and the ten largest clones take over 2.5%. Worth noting for this clone: One junction end does not reproduce the germline sequence, and a read error may be involved.

The CDR3 runs to 14 residues. CDR1 is MNHNS and CDR2 is SASEGT in the germline V gene. The chain couples TRBV6-1 to TRBJ2-4, with 8 bases identical to TRBD2. This receptor was obtained from a female donor with multiple sclerosis, enrolled in a pregnancy study. This specimen was peripheral blood, taken in the second trimester of pregnancy. CDR3 sequence reads: CASSEATSGTPRDF. For the CDR3, the DNA is TGTGCCAGCAGTGAAGCTACTAGCGGTACCCCGAGGGACTTC.